Listed below are T cell receptor beta chains from one sample, sequenced in a study of pediatric ulcerative colitis. Produced via immunoSEQ multiplex PCR; TCRdb's table is partial and in-frame only. Of tens of thousands of clones listed, roughly four fifths are singletons. The source material was gut tissue. The receptors here all came from a boy younger than 18 with severe ulcerative colitis. Each CDR3 is given with its conserved first and last residue. Each record gives: D gene, clone size, V gene, J gene, CDR3 DNA, CDR3 protein. D genes are given only for firm matches. Clone size is given for some rows only: seen once, a few or many times, or a class if the clone is expanded.

d_gene: NA; abundance: NA; v_gene: TRBV7-9; j_gene: TRBJ1-1; CDR3nt: TGTGCCAGCAGCTTAGAGAAGGGGGAAGCTTTCTTT; CDR3aa: CASSLEKGEAFF
d_gene: NA; abundance: NA; v_gene: TRBV11-1; j_gene: TRBJ1-2; CDR3nt: TGTGCCAGCAGCCCCGGTTTGCAGGATCATGGCTACACCTTC; CDR3aa: CASSPGLQDHGYTF
d_gene: NA; abundance: NA; v_gene: TRBV9; j_gene: TRBJ2-1; CDR3nt: TGTGCCAGCAGCGTAGCTCAACACAATGAGCAGTTCTTC; CDR3aa: CASSVAQHNEQFF
d_gene: NA; abundance: NA; v_gene: TRBV30; j_gene: TRBJ1-6; CDR3nt: TGTGCCTGGGGGAAGGGCACACGGTCACCCCTCCACTTT; CDR3aa: CAWGKGTRSPLHF
d_gene: NA; abundance: NA; v_gene: TRBV7-2; j_gene: TRBJ1-1; CDR3nt: TGTGCCAGCGATAATGGGCTTAGGAACACTGAAGCTTTCTTT; CDR3aa: CASDNGLRNTEAFF
d_gene: NA; abundance: NA; v_gene: TRBV4-2; j_gene: TRBJ2-3; CDR3nt: TGTGCCAGCAGCCACCCCTGGGGGAAGTTGGGGGGATCCAGAGATACGCAGTATTTT; CDR3aa: CASSHPWGKLGGSRDTQYF
d_gene: NA; abundance: NA; v_gene: TRBV5-1; j_gene: TRBJ1-4; CDR3nt: TGCGCCAGCAGCACGACCGGGGGACAAAATGAAAAACTGTTTTTT; CDR3aa: CASSTTGGQNEKLFF
d_gene: NA; abundance: NA; v_gene: TRBV18; j_gene: TRBJ1-2; CDR3nt: TGTGCCAGCTCACCGGGGTCGACTGGCTACACCTTC; CDR3aa: CASSPGSTGYTF
d_gene: NA; abundance: few; v_gene: TRBV27; j_gene: TRBJ1-5; CDR3nt: TGTGCCAGCAGTCCTCGGAGTAGGGAGCCCCAGCATTTT; CDR3aa: CASSPRSREPQHF
d_gene: NA; abundance: few; v_gene: TRBV29-1; j_gene: TRBJ1-1; CDR3nt: TGCAGCGTTGGGACATCCAACACTGAAGCTTTCTTT; CDR3aa: CSVGTSNTEAFF
d_gene: NA; abundance: NA; v_gene: TRBV29-1; j_gene: TRBJ2-5; CDR3nt: TGCAGCGCCGACGGGGACCAAGCAGGGACCCAGTACTTC; CDR3aa: CSADGDQAGTQYF
d_gene: NA; abundance: NA; v_gene: TRBV30; j_gene: TRBJ2-7; CDR3nt: TGTGCCTGGAGTGTACGAACGGCCCACTACGAGCAGTACTTC; CDR3aa: CAWSVRTAHYEQYF
d_gene: NA; abundance: NA; v_gene: TRBV7-9; j_gene: TRBJ2-5; CDR3nt: TGTGCCAGCAGCTTAGACAGGTTTACGGACTTC; CDR3aa: CASSLDRFTDF
d_gene: NA; abundance: NA; v_gene: TRBV5-4; j_gene: TRBJ1-1; CDR3nt: TGTGCCAGCAGCTTTGTCAACACTGAAGCTTTCTTT; CDR3aa: CASSFVNTEAFF
d_gene: TRBD2; abundance: NA; v_gene: TRBV5-1; j_gene: TRBJ2-3; CDR3nt: TGCGCCAGCAGCTTGGGACAGGCGGGGGGTACAGATACGCAGTATTTT; CDR3aa: CASSLGQAGGTDTQYF
d_gene: NA; abundance: NA; v_gene: TRBV14; j_gene: TRBJ2-7; CDR3nt: TGTGCCAGCAGCCAAACTGGAAAAGACGCCGAGCAGTACTTC; CDR3aa: CASSQTGKDAEQYF
d_gene: TRBD1; abundance: NA; v_gene: TRBV5-1; j_gene: TRBJ1-6; CDR3nt: TGCGCCAGCAGCTTGTCCGGGACAGGATTTGATTCACCCCTCCACTTT; CDR3aa: CASSLSGTGFDSPLHF
d_gene: NA; abundance: NA; v_gene: TRBV6-6; j_gene: TRBJ1-4; CDR3nt: TGTGCCAGCAGTTTGGGCGCAACTAATGAAAAACTGTTTTTT; CDR3aa: CASSLGATNEKLFF
d_gene: NA; abundance: once; v_gene: TRBV29-1; j_gene: TRBJ2-3; CDR3nt: TGCAGCGCCGAAGGGTGGCTTCTCACAGATACGCAGTATTTT; CDR3aa: CSAEGWLLTDTQYF
d_gene: NA; abundance: NA; v_gene: TRBV6-5; j_gene: TRBJ1-1; CDR3nt: TGTGCCAGCAGACCCACCGGGACAACCGGCACTGAAGCTTTCTTT; CDR3aa: CASRPTGTTGTEAFF
d_gene: NA; abundance: NA; v_gene: TRBV15; j_gene: TRBJ2-5; CDR3nt: TGTGCCACCAGCAGAGATACTGAGGGAGGAGAGACCCAGTACTTC; CDR3aa: CATSRDTEGGETQYF
d_gene: TRBD1; abundance: once; v_gene: TRBV4-2; j_gene: TRBJ1-1; CDR3nt: TGTGCCAGCAGCCAAGTTCAGGGGGTGACTGAAGCTTTCTTT; CDR3aa: CASSQVQGVTEAFF
d_gene: TRBD1; abundance: NA; v_gene: TRBV11-1; j_gene: TRBJ2-1; CDR3nt: TGTGCCAGCAGCCTGGGACAGGGGATAGTGAGGGAGCAGTTCTTC; CDR3aa: CASSLGQGIVREQFF
d_gene: TRBD1; abundance: NA; v_gene: TRBV6-6; j_gene: TRBJ2-7; CDR3nt: TGTGCCAGCAGTTACCGAGACAGGGAAGTTCTTCACGAGCAGTACTTC; CDR3aa: CASSYRDREVLHEQYF
d_gene: TRBD1; abundance: NA; v_gene: TRBV5-1; j_gene: TRBJ1-3; CDR3nt: TGCGCCAGCAGCTCGGACAGGGGTTACGGAAACACCATATATTTT; CDR3aa: CASSSDRGYGNTIYF
d_gene: NA; abundance: NA; v_gene: TRBV5-1; j_gene: TRBJ2-7; CDR3nt: TGCGCCACCTCAACTCCCGGGCCCGGGCCCCGTGGCTTC; CDR3aa: CATSTPGPGPRGF
d_gene: NA; abundance: NA; v_gene: TRBV5-1; j_gene: TRBJ1-2; CDR3nt: TGCGCCAGCAGCTCGGGACAAGGCTATGGCTACACCTTC; CDR3aa: CASSSGQGYGYTF
d_gene: NA; abundance: few; v_gene: TRBV5-8; j_gene: TRBJ2-5; CDR3nt: TGTGCCAGCAGCTGGGGGCGCGAGACCCAGTACTTC; CDR3aa: CASSWGRETQYF
d_gene: NA; abundance: NA; v_gene: TRBV12-5; j_gene: TRBJ2-1; CDR3nt: TGTGCTAGTGGGACGGGGGCCCCAGGCGAGCAGTTCTTC; CDR3aa: CASGTGAPGEQFF
d_gene: NA; abundance: NA; v_gene: TRBV5-6; j_gene: TRBJ2-3; CDR3nt: TGTGCCAGCAGCGGGCGAAGGGCGCTCGAAGATACGCAGTATTTT; CDR3aa: CASSGRRALEDTQYF
d_gene: NA; abundance: NA; v_gene: TRBV9; j_gene: TRBJ1-3; CDR3nt: TGTGCCAGCAGCGTATACTCTGGAAACACCATATATTTT; CDR3aa: CASSVYSGNTIYF
d_gene: NA; abundance: NA; v_gene: TRBV30; j_gene: TRBJ1-1; CDR3nt: TGTGCCTGGAGTAAAGGGTTGGGCACTGAAGCTTTCTTT; CDR3aa: CAWSKGLGTEAFF
d_gene: NA; abundance: NA; v_gene: TRBV2; j_gene: TRBJ1-5; CDR3nt: TGTGCCAGCAGCGTGACACCCAATCAGTCCCAGCATTTT; CDR3aa: CASSVTPNQSQHF
d_gene: TRBD1; abundance: few; v_gene: TRBV7-2; j_gene: TRBJ1-2; CDR3nt: TGTGCCAGCAGCCCTTACGGCGGGCTAGGGGGCAATGGCTACACCTTC; CDR3aa: CASSPYGGLGGNGYTF
d_gene: NA; abundance: NA; v_gene: TRBV2; j_gene: TRBJ1-5; CDR3nt: TGTGCCAGCAGTGAGACTCACAGCTACAATCAGCCCCAGCATTTT; CDR3aa: CASSETHSYNQPQHF
d_gene: NA; abundance: NA; v_gene: TRBV6-1; j_gene: TRBJ1-4; CDR3nt: TGTGCCAGCAGTGCCGACAGGAGCCCAACTAATGAAAAACTGTTTTTT; CDR3aa: CASSADRSPTNEKLFF
d_gene: TRBD1; abundance: NA; v_gene: TRBV18; j_gene: TRBJ2-4; CDR3nt: TGTGCCAGCTCCAGCCTTGCCGGACAGGGTCGGGAGAACATTCAGTACTTC; CDR3aa: CASSSLAGQGRENIQYF
d_gene: TRBD2; abundance: NA; v_gene: TRBV7-3; j_gene: TRBJ2-5; CDR3nt: TGTGCCAGCAGCGTAGGGACTAGCCACGGAGAGACCCAGTACTTC; CDR3aa: CASSVGTSHGETQYF
d_gene: NA; abundance: NA; v_gene: TRBV18; j_gene: TRBJ1-2; CDR3nt: TGTGCCAGCTCACCAACGGACACCTCCACCTATGGCTACACCTTC; CDR3aa: CASSPTDTSTYGYTF